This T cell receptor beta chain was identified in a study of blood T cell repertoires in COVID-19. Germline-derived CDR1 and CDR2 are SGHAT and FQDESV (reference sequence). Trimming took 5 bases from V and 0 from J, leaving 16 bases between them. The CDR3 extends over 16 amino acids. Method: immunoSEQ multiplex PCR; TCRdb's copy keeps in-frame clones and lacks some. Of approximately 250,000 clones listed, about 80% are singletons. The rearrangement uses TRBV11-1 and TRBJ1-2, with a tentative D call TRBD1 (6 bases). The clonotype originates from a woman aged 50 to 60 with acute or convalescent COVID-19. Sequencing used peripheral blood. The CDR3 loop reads CASSLDGTQANYGYTF. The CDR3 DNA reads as TGTGCCAGCAGCCTAGACGGGACACAAGCTAACTATGGCTACACCTTC. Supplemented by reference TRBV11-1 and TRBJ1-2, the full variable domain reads EAEVAQSPRYKITEKSQAVAFWCDPISGHATLYWYRQILGQGPELLVQFQDESVVDDSQLPKDRFSAERLKGVDSTLKIQPAELGDSAMYLCASSLDGTQANYGYTFGSGTRLTVV.